A selection of T cell receptor beta chains follows, all from one sample in a study of blood T cell repertoires in COVID-19. Using immunoSEQ multiplex PCR, the repertoire was profiled, and TCRdb retains in-frame clones only, with some absent. The sample yields fewer than 65,000 clones, more than 80% seen once. Sample: peripheral blood. These receptors came from a woman older than 75 with acute or convalescent COVID-19. The CDR3 runs from the conserved cysteine through the conserved F or W. The order of the fields is V gene, D gene, J gene, clone size, CDR3 protein, CDR3 DNA. D genes are given only for firm matches. Size is stated for part of the rows, as once, few or many counts, or as a class when the clone is expanded.

TRBV5-6	TRBD2	TRBJ2-7	NA	CASNLWGGAYEQYF	TGTGCCAGCAACCTGTGGGGGGGTGCCTACGAGCAGTACTTC
TRBV2	NA	TRBJ2-6	few	CASLLSGANVLTF	TGTGCCAGTCTCCTCTCTGGGGCCAACGTCCTGACTTTC
TRBV7-3	NA	TRBJ2-5	NA	CASSPRGSQETQYF	TGTGCCAGCAGCCCCCGTGGCAGTCAAGAGACCCAGTACTTC
TRBV30	TRBD2	TRBJ2-3	NA	CAWISLAGGTDTQYF	TGTGCCTGGATATCACTAGCGGGAGGGACTGATACGCAGTATTTT
TRBV6-5	NA	TRBJ1-1	NA	CASSPRAQGDTEAFF	TGTGCCAGCAGTCCCAGGGCCCAAGGGGACACTGAAGCTTTCTTT
TRBV18	TRBD1	TRBJ2-3	NA	CASSPIYGDSNTDTQYF	TGTGCCAGCTCACCAATATACGGGGACAGCAATACAGATACGCAGTATTTT
TRBV3-1/TRBV3-2	TRBD1	TRBJ1-4	NA	CASGQGGEKLFF	TGTGCCAGCGGACAGGGGGGTGAAAAACTGTTTTTT
TRBV7-2	TRBD1	TRBJ2-7	NA	CASSLGPLGTGNLHEQYF	TGTGCCAGCAGCTTAGGTCCTCTAGGGACAGGGAATCTCCACGAGCAGTACTTC
TRBV18	NA	TRBJ2-5	once	CASSPPLAETQYF	TGTGCCAGCTCACCACCGCTAGCGGAGACCCAGTACTTC
TRBV3-1/TRBV3-2	TRBD1	TRBJ1-2	NA	CASSVLRDRSNYGYTF	TGTGCCAGCAGCGTCCTCCGGGACAGGTCTAACTATGGCTACACCTTC
TRBV10-1	TRBD1	TRBJ2-7	NA	CAPGADRAYEQYF	TGCGCCCCCGGGGCGGACAGGGCCTACGAGCAGTACTTC
TRBV4-1	NA	TRBJ1-2	NA	CASRPAGLGDYGYTF	TGCGCCAGCAGACCCGCGGGCCTCGGGGACTATGGCTACACCTTC
TRBV19	NA	TRBJ2-4	NA	CASSIGGRRGKNIQYF	TGTGCCAGTAGTATAGGAGGTCGAAGGGGCAAAAACATTCAGTACTTC
TRBV5-1	NA	TRBJ1-6	NA	CASRQGQENSPLHF	TGCGCCAGCAGACAGGGCCAAGAAAATTCACCCCTCCACTTT
TRBV3-1/TRBV3-2	TRBD1	TRBJ1-1	few	CASSQGGTGREAFF	TGTGCCAGCAGCCAAGGTGGGACAGGGAGAGAAGCTTTCTTT
TRBV18	NA	TRBJ2-7	NA	CASSPPGDEQYF	TGTGCCAGCTCACCTCCGGGGGACGAGCAGTACTTC
TRBV5-1	NA	TRBJ2-7	many	CASSLAGEQYF	TGCGCCAGCAGCTTGGCGGGGGAGCAGTACTTC
TRBV6-5	NA	TRBJ1-2	NA	CASILDERLNYGYTF	TGTGCCAGCATTCTTGACGAGCGCTTAAACTATGGCTACACCTTC
TRBV3-1/TRBV3-2	NA	TRBJ2-7	few	CASSQVRESEQYF	TGTGCCAGCAGCCAGGTCCGGGAGAGCGAGCAGTACTTC
TRBV7-2	NA	TRBJ1-1	NA	CASSLWGAGASTEAFF	TGTGCCAGCAGCTTATGGGGCGCTGGGGCGAGCACTGAAGCTTTCTTT
TRBV3-1/TRBV3-2	TRBD2	TRBJ2-3	once	CASSQISGTSTDTQYF	TGTGCCAGCAGCCAAATTAGCGGGACTAGCACAGATACGCAGTATTTT
TRBV7-9	TRBD1	TRBJ1-4	medium-sized	CASSRLGDSRNEKLFF	TGTGCCAGCAGCCGACTTGGGGACAGCCGAAATGAAAAACTGTTTTTT
TRBV5-1	NA	TRBJ1-1	NA	CASSLLGTGQGNPEAFF	NA
TRBV12-3/TRBV12-4	NA	TRBJ1-1	NA	CASRQQGYTEAFF	TGTGCCAGCAGACAACAGGGTTACACTGAAGCTTTCTTT
TRBV19	TRBD1	TRBJ1-1	NA	CASSIRTGDTEAFF	TGTGCCAGTAGTATAAGGACAGGGGACACTGAAGCTTTCTTT
TRBV7-3	NA	TRBJ1-6	NA	CASSPRGGINNSPLHF	TGTGCCAGCAGCCCCCGGGGGGGGATCAATAATTCACCCCTCCACTTT
TRBV5-3	TRBD1	TRBJ2-7	NA	CARSSEDRGSYEQYF	TGTGCCAGAAGCTCCGAGGACAGGGGTTCCTACGAGCAGTACTTC
TRBV5-1	TRBD1	TRBJ1-6	NA	CASSLGTGGSPLHF	TGCGCCAGCAGCTTGGGGACAGGGGGCTCACCCCTCCACTTT
TRBV11-1	TRBD1	TRBJ2-4	NA	CASSFPGQGNIQYF	TGTGCCAGCAGTTTCCCGGGACAGGGAAACATTCAGTACTTC
TRBV19	NA	TRBJ1-1	NA	CASSIPGPNTEAFF	TGTGCCAGTAGTATACCAGGCCCGAACACTGAAGCTTTCTTT
TRBV9	NA	TRBJ2-3	NA	CASSGDWRVELRTDTQYF	TGTGCCAGCAGCGGGGATTGGAGGGTAGAGTTGAGGACAGATACGCAGTATTTT
TRBV11-3	TRBD1	TRBJ2-7	once	CASSRQGHEQYF	TGTGCCAGCAGCCGACAGGGCCACGAGCAGTACTTC
TRBV10-3	NA	TRBJ2-5	NA	CAISEYRQETQYF	TGTGCCATCAGTGAGTACAGGCAAGAGACCCAGTACTTC
TRBV11-3	TRBD2	TRBJ2-1	few	CASSPGLVQYNEQFF	TGTGCCAGCAGCCCGGGACTAGTGCAATACAATGAGCAGTTCTTC
TRBV29-1	NA	TRBJ1-2	NA	CSVERQDYGYTF	TGCAGCGTTGAACGACAGGACTATGGCTACACCTTC
TRBV5-1	NA	TRBJ2-3	NA	CASSLGQVFIGTDTQYF	TGCGCCAGCAGCTTGGGACAGGTCTTCATCGGGACAGATACGCAGTATTTT
TRBV29-1	NA	TRBJ1-4	NA	CSVGGVQRNEKLFF	TGCAGCGTGGGGGGGGTACAGAGGAATGAAAAACTGTTTTTT
TRBV9	TRBD1	TRBJ1-2	NA	CASSAGQGNYGYTF	TGTGCCAGCAGTGCTGGACAGGGGAACTATGGCTACACCTTC
TRBV19	TRBD1	TRBJ2-2	NA	CASNRDRDYIRELFF	TGTGCCAGTAACCGAGACAGGGATTATATCAGGGAGCTGTTTTTT
TRBV19	TRBD1	TRBJ2-2	NA	CASRGTASTGELFF	TGTGCCAGTCGTGGGACAGCATCCACCGGGGAGCTGTTTTTT
TRBV27	TRBD1	TRBJ2-7	NA	CASRMTGLDEQYF	TGTGCCAGCAGAATGACAGGGCTCGACGAGCAGTACTTC